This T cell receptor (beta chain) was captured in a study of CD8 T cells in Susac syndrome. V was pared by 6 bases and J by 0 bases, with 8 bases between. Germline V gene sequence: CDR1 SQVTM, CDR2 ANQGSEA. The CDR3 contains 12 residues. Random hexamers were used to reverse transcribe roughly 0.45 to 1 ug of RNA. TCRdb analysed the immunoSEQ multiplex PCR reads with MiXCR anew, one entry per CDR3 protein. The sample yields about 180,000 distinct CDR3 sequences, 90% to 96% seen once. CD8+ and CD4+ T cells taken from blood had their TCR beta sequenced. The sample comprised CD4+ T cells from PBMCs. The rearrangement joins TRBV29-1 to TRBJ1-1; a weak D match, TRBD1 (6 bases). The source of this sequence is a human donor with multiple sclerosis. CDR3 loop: CSVRQVNTEAFF. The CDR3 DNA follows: TGCAGCGTCCGACAGGTGAACACTGAAGCTTTCTTT.